The 30 T cell receptor beta chains below were found in one sample sequenced in a study of OX40 agonist ivuxolimab in advanced cancers. The method was immunoSEQ multiplex PCR; TCRdb's version includes in-frame clones alone and lacks a portion of them. This repertoire shows approximately 24,000 clones, roughly 73% found once; its top ten account for roughly 24%. The sample was CD4+ or CD8+ T cells sorted from blood, taken in a trial of the OX40 agonist ivuxolimab. These receptors originate from an adult with an advanced solid tumor such as melanoma, head and neck, liver or kidney cancer.

This chain links TRBV10-3 with TRBJ1-2; no reliable D call. This CDR3 region has 15 residues. CDR1 is ENHRY, CDR2 SYGVKD, per germline. Deletions cut 0 bases from V and 0 bases from J, with 8 bases between. CDR3 loop: CAISESTATNYGYTF. The CDR3 DNA reads as TGTGCCATCAGTGAGTCGACGGCTACTAACTATGGCTACACCTTC.

The chain has TRBV10-1 and TRBJ2-3; perhaps TRBD1 as D (5 bases). V was pared by 5 bases and J by 6 bases, with 18 bases between. Germline-derived CDR1 and CDR2 are WNHNN and SYGVQD (reference sequence). CDR3 length: 15 amino acids. The CDR3 protein is CASSRTNHLFDTQYF. The CDR3 bases are TGCGCCAGCAGTCGGACAAACCATCTATTTGATACGCAGTATTTT.

The table lists this clone with a count of one. This rearrangement joins TRBV7-6 to TRBJ2-1, with 11 bases that match TRBD2. CDR3 size: 15 residues. The junction had 5 bases not matched to a gene; V was cut back by 6 bases and J by 4 bases. Germline assignment: CDR1 SGHVS and CDR2 FNYEAQ. This CDR3 reads CASSALAGGYNEQFF. CDR3 nucleotide sequence: TGTGCCAGCAGTGCTCTAGCGGGGGGTTACAATGAGCAGTTCTTC.

This chain joins TRBV5-1 and TRBJ2-5; a possible D gene is TRBD1 (6 bases). Germline V CDR1 and CDR2: SGHRS, YFSETQ. Trimming pared 4 bases from V and 0 bases from J, leaving 10 bases between. The CDR3 spans 14 residues. DNA of the CDR3: TGCGCCAGCAGCCAACAGGGATACCAAGAGACCCAGTACTTC. This gives the protein CASSQQGYQETQYF.

The V and J genes are TRBV28 and TRBJ2-4; TRBD1 matches at 9 bases. The CDR3 covers 14 residues. The germline V gene encodes CDR1 MDHEN and CDR2 SYDVKM. The ends lost 4 bases at V and 8 bases at J; junction bases unmatched: 6. CDR3 nucleotide sequence: TGTGCCAGCAGTTCGGACAGGGGAGTAGACATTCAGTACTTC. It encodes CASSSDRGVDIQYF.

This clone was picked up one time. The rearrangement joins TRBV2 to TRBJ2-7; the match to TRBD1 covers 10 bases. The germline CDR1 and CDR2 sequences are SNHLY and FYNNEI. After removal of 5 bases from V and 2 bases from J, the junction contained 12 bases not matched to a gene. The length of the CDR3 is 17 residues. The CDR3: CASSLTGGAYRTYEQYF. The CDR3 region has the DNA TGTGCCAGCAGTCTGACAGGGGGCGCTTATCGGACCTACGAGCAGTACTTC.

The chain combines TRBV11-2 with TRBJ2-7, with D perhaps matching TRBD1 (6 bases). The CDR3 is made up of 14 amino acids. CDR1 is SGHAT, CDR2 FQNNGV, per germline. With 1 base removed from V and 3 bases from J, the gap between germline ends came to 10 bases. The CDR3 coding sequence is TGTGCCAGCAGCTTAGCAGGGGTGGGCTACGAGCAGTACTTC. It yields the protein CASSLAGVGYEQYF.

This clone was found once. This chain links TRBV4-1 with TRBJ2-7; D tentatively fits TRBD1 or TRBD2 (6 bases each). The V gene's germline CDR1 is MGHRA and CDR2 YSYEKL. The CDR3 has 15 amino acids. Trimming cost V 1 base and J 3 bases, with 13 bases left between them. CDR3 nucleotides: TGCGCCAGCAGCCAAGTCGCTGAGGGGGGCTACGAGCAGTACTTC. Translated, it gives CASSQVAEGGYEQYF.

The J gene is TRBJ1-1, the V gene TRBV4-3; perhaps TRBD1 as D (5 bases). CDR1 is LGHNA and CDR2 is YSLEER in the germline V gene. The V end lost 0 bases, the J end lost 3 bases, and 11 bases lay between the germline ends. CDR3 length: 15 residues. Written as DNA, the CDR3 is TGCGCCAGCAGCCAAGATCCGGGAGGGGACACTGAAGCTTTCTTT. This gives the protein CASSQDPGGDTEAFF.

The chain uses TRBV19 and TRBJ1-5; the D gene is possibly TRBD1 (6 bases). The CDR3 extends over 14 amino acids. CDR1 and CDR2 (germline): LNHDA, SQIVND (reference sequence). V was clipped by 4 bases and J by 6 bases, with 13 bases between them. CDR3 bases: TGTGCCAGTAGTACTCAGGGGTTGGGTCAGCCCCAGCATTTT. Residues: CASSTQGLGQPQHF.

This chain connects TRBV7-3 to TRBJ1-6; D is unclear. CDR3 length equals 13 residues. Germline V gene lookup returns CDR1 SGHTA and CDR2 FQGTGA. V dropped 2 bases and J dropped 10 bases, with 9 bases sitting between them. The chain's CDR3 is CASSLFLGSPLHF. DNA for the CDR3: TGTGCCAGCAGCTTATTCCTTGGGTCACCCCTCCACTTT.

This clone came up once. The chain carries TRBV5-8 and TRBJ2-5; 9 bases fit TRBD1. The DNA end is a closer match to TRBJ2-7, so the J assignment may be wrong. CDR1 and CDR2 from the germline V gene are SGHTS and YDEGEE. CDR3 length: 15 amino acids. This CDR3 reads CASSWDRDNLDEQYF. The CDR3 bases are TGTGCCAGCAGCTGGGACAGGGATAATTTGGACGAGCAGTACTTC.

The rearrangement links TRBV29-1 to TRBJ2-2; no clear D gene. This CDR3 is built from 13 residues. V lost 4 bases, J lost 3 bases, and 9 bases lay in between. Germline V CDR1 and CDR2: SQVTM, ANQGSEA. The CDR3, as DNA: TGCAGCGTTGCGGTATATTACACCGGGGAGCTGTTTTTT. Protein product: CSVAVYYTGELFF.

As for this clone: The junction departs from germline at one end; a sequencing error may be responsible. The chain combines TRBV16 with TRBJ1-2; no reliable D call. Looked up from germline, CDR1 is KGHSY and CDR2 is FQNENV. The CDR3 spans 17 residues. CDR3 region: CASSESPQRGRNYGYTF. For the CDR3, the DNA is TGTGCCAGCAGCGAATCACCCCAGCGGGGTCGTAACTATGGCTACACCTTC.

This clone was counted a few times. The V gene is TRBV6-4, the J gene TRBJ2-1, with TRBD2 identical over 10 bases. The germline V gene has CDR1 MRHNA and CDR2 SNTAGT. The trim removed 5 bases at V and 7 bases at J, leaving 8 bases unmatched. CDR3 length: 15 amino acids. The CDR3 region is CASSTGLARENEQFF. The DNA of the CDR3 is TGTGCCAGCAGTACGGGACTAGCGAGGGAGAATGAGCAGTTCTTC.

The chain links TRBV9 to TRBJ2-3; tentatively, D is TRBD2 (5 bases). Trimming shortened V by 3 bases and J by 2 bases, and 10 bases separated the two germline ends. The CDR3 consists of 14 residues. Germline CDR1 reads SGDLS; CDR2 reads YYNGEE. CDR3 DNA: TGTGCCAGCAGCGGCGGGTGGGTCACAGATACGCAGTATTTT. Translation: CASSGGWVTDTQYF.

The chain carries TRBV28 and TRBJ2-2; no definite D call. V lost 5 bases and J 7 bases, leaving 8 bases between the germline ends. CDR3 length: 12 residues. Germline CDR1 is MDHEN and CDR2 is SYDVKM. The CDR3 DNA follows: TGTGCCAGCAGTGGGGTTGGCGGGGAGCTGTTTTTT. Translation gives CASSGVGGELFF.

The chain links TRBV6-1 to TRBJ2-2; TRBD1 might be the D (8 bases). Trimming left V 2 bases short and J 6 bases short, with 16 bases between. Per germline, CDR1 MNHNS and CDR2 SASEGT. CDR3 length equals 16 residues. DNA of the CDR3: TGTGCCAGCAGTGAATTCCACAGGGGGGGAGCCGGGGAGCTGTTTTTT. Its translation is CASSEFHRGGAGELFF.

This sequence joins TRBV11-2 and TRBJ2-1; the D gene is possibly TRBD2 (6 bases). Trimming removed 3 bases at V and 0 bases at J, with 12 bases between. The V gene's germline CDR1 is SGHAT and CDR2 FQNNGV. The CDR3 has 16 residues. In DNA, the CDR3 is TGTGCCAGCAGCTTGGGGAGGAGCTCCTCCTACAATGAGCAGTTCTTC. It specifies CASSLGRSSSYNEQFF. The full variable domain, in which reference TRBV11-2 and TRBJ2-1 provide the parts outside the CDR3, is EAGVAQSPRYKIIEKRQSVAFWCNPISGHATLYWYQQILGQGPKLLIQFQNNGVVDDSQLPKDRFSAERLKGVDSTLKIQPAKLEDSAVYLCASSLGRSSSYNEQFFGPGTRLTVL.

This sequence joins TRBV28 and TRBJ2-5; D call uncertain. This CDR3 is built from 14 residues. V lost 7 bases, J lost 1 base, and 13 bases lay in between. CDR1 is MDHEN, CDR2 SYDVKM, per germline. The CDR3 sequence: CASIPVGFQETQYF. The CDR3 coding sequence is TGTGCCAGCATCCCTGTAGGCTTCCAAGAGACCCAGTACTTC.

This chain uses TRBV19 with TRBJ1-1; no definite D call. This CDR3 has 11 amino acids. Germline V gene lookup returns CDR1 LNHDA and CDR2 SQIVND (reference sequence). The V end was cut by 6 bases, the J end by 4 bases, with 6 bases between. DNA of the CDR3: TGTGCCAGTAGCCGCCCCACTGAAGCTTTCTTT. Amino acids: CASSRPTEAFF.

This chain links TRBV4-1 with TRBJ2-1; no clear D gene. Trimming left V 0 bases short and J 3 bases short, with 9 bases between. The length of the CDR3 is 15 residues. Germline V gives CDR1 MGHRA, CDR2 YSYEKL. The CDR3, as DNA: TGCGCCAGCAGCCAAGATGACACAGACTACAATGAGCAGTTCTTC. Translation: CASSQDDTDYNEQFF.

The gene calls are TRBV15 and TRBJ1-3; TRBD1 is a possible D gene (6 bases). V was cut by 1 base and J by 1 base, with 8 bases left in between. Germline loops: CDR1 LNHNV, CDR2 YYDKDF (reference sequence). The CDR3 length is 15 residues. In DNA form, the CDR3 reads TGTGCCACCAGCAGAGCAGGGGTATCTGGAAACACCATATATTTT. Its protein product is CATSRAGVSGNTIYF.

This clone was recorded once. The rearrangement joins TRBV5-6 to TRBJ2-7; weak D call: TRBD2 (5 bases). This CDR3 has 14 residues. V was clipped by 7 bases and J by 0 bases, with 14 bases between them. Germline assignment: CDR1 SGHDT and CDR2 YYEEEE. The CDR3 sequence is CASSEAGLSYEQYF. DNA for the CDR3: TGTGCCAGCTCTGAGGCGGGCCTCTCCTACGAGCAGTACTTC.

V and J are TRBV27 and TRBJ1-6; 8 bases map to TRBD1. V lost 5 bases to trimming and J lost 13 bases; unmatched junction nucleotides: 4. The CDR3 runs to 12 residues. Germline CDR1 reads MNHEY; CDR2 reads SMNVEV (reference sequence). The CDR3: CASSPTGAPLHF. Here the CDR3 DNA reads TGTGCCAGCAGTCCGACAGGGGCCCCCCTCCACTTT.

This rearrangement joins TRBV7-7 to TRBJ1-3; D possibly corresponds to TRBD1 (5 bases). Trimming cost V 5 bases and J 0 bases, with 8 bases left between them. This CDR3 spans 14 amino acids. The germline V gene has CDR1 SSHAT and CDR2 FNYEAQ (reference sequence). The CDR3 is CASSLGGSGNTIYF. The DNA for the CDR3 is TGTGCCAGCAGCCTGGGGGGCTCTGGAAACACCATATATTTT.

The chain joins TRBV7-9 to TRBJ2-1; D is unresolved. Germline-derived CDR1 and CDR2 are SEHNR and FQNEAQ (reference sequence). Trimming left V 11 bases short and J 7 bases short, with 9 bases between. This CDR3 contains 10 residues. The CDR3 DNA sequence: TGTGCCGAACGAGATAATGAGCAGTTCTTC. Protein sequence: CAERDNEQFF.

This chain links TRBV27 with TRBJ2-7, with D possibly being TRBD1 (6 bases). The germline V gene has CDR1 MNHEY and CDR2 SMNVEV (reference sequence). This CDR3 comprises 17 residues. Between the trimmed V and J ends, which lost 6 bases and 3 bases, there was a span of 24 bases. The CDR3 DNA follows: TGTGCCAGCAGCGTCACCGGGGACACGGGAACAGTCTACGAGCAGTACTTC. Its translation: CASSVTGDTGTVYEQYF.

This clone appeared a few times. The V gene is TRBV9, the J gene TRBJ1-2; 7 nucleotides line up with TRBD1. V shed 0 bases, J shed 2 bases, and the junction held 10 bases outside the gene matches. Germline-derived CDR1 and CDR2 are SGDLS and YYNGEE. The CDR3 has 17 residues. The chain's CDR3 is CASSVEGQVKLNYGYTF. CDR3 DNA: TGTGCCAGCAGCGTAGAAGGACAGGTCAAACTGAACTATGGCTACACCTTC.

As DNA, the CDR3 is TGTGCCAGCAGTTTGACGGGCCCTAATGAAAAACTGTTTTTT. Protein product: CASSLTGPNEKLFF. The chain recombines TRBV6-6 with TRBJ1-4; D is unclear. CDR3 length: 14 amino acids. Germline values: CDR1 MNHNY, CDR2 SVGAGI (reference sequence). With 4 bases removed from V and 3 bases from J, the gap between germline ends came to 9 bases.